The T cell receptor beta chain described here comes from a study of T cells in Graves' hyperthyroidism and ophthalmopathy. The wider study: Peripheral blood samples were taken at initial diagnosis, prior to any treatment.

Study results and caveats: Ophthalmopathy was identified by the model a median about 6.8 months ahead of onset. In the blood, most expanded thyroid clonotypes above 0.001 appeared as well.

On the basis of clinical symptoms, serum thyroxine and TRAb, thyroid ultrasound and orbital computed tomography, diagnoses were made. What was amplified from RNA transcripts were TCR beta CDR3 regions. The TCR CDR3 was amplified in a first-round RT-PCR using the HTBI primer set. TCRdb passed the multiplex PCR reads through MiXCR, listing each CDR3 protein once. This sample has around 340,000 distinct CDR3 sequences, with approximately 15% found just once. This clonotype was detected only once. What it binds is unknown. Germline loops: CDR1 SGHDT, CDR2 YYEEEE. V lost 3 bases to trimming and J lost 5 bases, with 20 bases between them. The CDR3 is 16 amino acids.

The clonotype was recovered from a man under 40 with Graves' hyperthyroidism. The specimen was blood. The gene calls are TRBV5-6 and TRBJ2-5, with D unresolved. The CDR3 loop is CASSSVEVSGRETQYF. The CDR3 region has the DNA TGTGCCAGCAGCTCCGTCGAGGTGTCGGGCCGGGAGACCCAGTACTTC. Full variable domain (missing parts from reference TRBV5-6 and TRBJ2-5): DAGVTQSPTHLIKTRGQQVTLRCSPKSGHDTVSWYQQALGQGPQFIFQYYEEEERQRGNFPDRFSGHQFPNYSSELNVNALLLGDSALYLCASSSVEVSGRETQYFGPGTRLLVL.